Each of the 23 T cell receptor beta chains below was sequenced from the same sample in a study of cytomegalovirus exposure and HLA in healthy donors. Researchers ran the PCR with 60 Vbeta and 13 Jbeta primers. TCRdb's copy holds only in-frame clones and misses some; the assay was immunoSEQ multiplex PCR. The sample includes under 150,000 clones, around 71% of them seen just once. The material sequenced was PBMCs. These receptors all come from a woman aged 55-70 years in good health and CMV-seropositive.

Note on this clone: Within the sample, other DNA sequences also encode this same CDR3. The chain employs TRBV2 and TRBJ1-5; D perhaps matches TRBD1 (5 bases). The CDR3 contains 14 residues. V lost 5 bases and J 0 bases, leaving 8 bases between the germline ends. Germline V gives CDR1 SNHLY, CDR2 FYNNEI. CDR3 in DNA: TGTGCCAGCAGTAGGACATCTAGCAATCAGCCCCAGCATTTT. It yields the protein CASSRTSSNQPQHF.

This clone was seen a single time. This chain uses TRBV7-2 with TRBJ2-1, with D tentatively TRBD2 (5 bases). V lost 0 bases to trimming and J lost 7 bases, with 13 bases between them. CDR1 is SGHTA and CDR2 is FQGNSA in the germline V gene. The CDR3 is made up of 15 amino acids. The CDR3 is CASSLAGFPGNEQFF. In nucleotides, the CDR3 is TGTGCCAGCAGCTTAGCGGGCTTTCCGGGGAATGAGCAGTTCTTC.

The gene calls are TRBV5-1 and TRBJ2-3, with D possibly matching TRBD1 (5 bases). The germline CDR1 and CDR2 sequences are SGHRS and YFSETQ. CDR3 length: 13 amino acids. Trimming removed 4 bases at V and 5 bases at J, with 11 bases between. The CDR3 DNA is TGCGCCAGCAGCGACGACAGCCGAGATACGCAGTATTTT. Its translation is CASSDDSRDTQYF.

The chain joins TRBV14 to TRBJ1-2; D is unclear. Germline CDR1 SGHDN, CDR2 FVKESK. This CDR3 region has 15 residues. The V end was cut by 1 base, the J end by 8 bases, with 17 bases between. The CDR3 bases are TGTGCCAGCAGCCAAGGAGGCACGCTTGGATGGGGCTACACCTTC. It yields the protein CASSQGGTLGWGYTF.

The chain carries TRBV5-4 and TRBJ1-2; possible D gene TRBD1, 6 bases. Trimming stripped 4 bases from V and 6 bases from J, with 19 bases between. The CDR3 sequence is 15 residues long. Germline lookup yields CDR1 SGHNT and CDR2 YYREEE (reference sequence). CDR3 nucleotides: TGTGCCAGCAGCGCAGACACAGGGTACGCCGATGGCTACACCTTC. Its translation: CASSADTGYADGYTF. Supplemented by reference TRBV5-4 and TRBJ1-2, the full variable domain reads ETGVTQSPTHLIKTRGQQVTLRCSSQSGHNTVSWYQQALGQGPQFIFQYYREEENGRGNFPPRFSGLQFPNYSSELNVNALELDDSALYLCASSADTGYADGYTFGSGTRLTVV.

This clone was seen a single time. The chain links TRBV18 to TRBJ2-3; D unclear. Trimming pared 6 bases from V and 4 bases from J, leaving 14 bases between. This CDR3 has 14 amino acids. The germline V gene has CDR1 KGHSH and CDR2 LQKENI. Written as DNA, the CDR3 is TGTGCCAGCTCTTCGTTTTCCCTATCAGATACGCAGTATTTT. Amino acid sequence: CASSSFSLSDTQYF. The full variable domain, with the rest looked up from reference TRBV18 and TRBJ2-3, is NAGVMQNPRHLVRRRGQEARLRCSPMKGHSHVYWYRQLPEEGLKFMVYLQKENIIDESGMPKERFSAEFPKEGPSILRIQQVVRGDSAAYFCASSSFSLSDTQYFGPGTRLTVL.

V is TRBV9 and J is TRBJ2-2; TRBD2 is a possible D gene (6 bases). The ends were cut back, 3 bases at V and 6 bases at J, with 15 bases in the middle. Germline assignment: CDR1 SGDLS and CDR2 YYNGEE. The CDR3 extends over 15 amino acids. The CDR3: CASSADYSVAGELFF. The CDR3 nucleotides read TGTGCCAGCAGCGCGGACTATTCCGTAGCCGGGGAGCTGTTTTTT.

This clone was seen only a few times. The V call is TRBV5-4, the J call TRBJ2-2; D not certain. Germline assignment: CDR1 SGHNT and CDR2 YYREEE (reference sequence). The germline V and J ends were trimmed by 0 bases and 2 bases, with 5 bases remaining between them. This CDR3 comprises 14 residues. The CDR3: CASSLAVNTGELFF. Here the CDR3 DNA reads TGTGCCAGCAGCTTGGCCGTCAACACCGGGGAGCTGTTTTTT.

The chain is built from TRBV5-1 and TRBJ2-5, with 9 bases matching TRBD2. Germline V CDR1 and CDR2: SGHRS, YFSETQ. V lost 2 bases, J lost 1 base, and 9 bases stayed unmatched. There are 17 residues in the CDR3. CDR3 loop: CASSLNPGSGSQETQYF. DNA of the CDR3: TGCGCCAGCAGCTTAAATCCGGGTAGCGGGAGCCAAGAGACCCAGTACTTC.

J is TRBJ2-1 and V is TRBV6-6, with 9 bases matching TRBD1. CDR3 length: 16 amino acids. CDR1 is MNHNY, CDR2 SVGAGI, per germline (reference sequence). V lost 5 bases and J lost 9; bases outside the gene matches: 14. CDR3 loop: CASSPPGQGRSGEQFF. The DNA of the CDR3 is TGTGCCAGCAGTCCCCCGGGACAGGGACGTAGTGGTGAGCAGTTCTTC.

The V gene is TRBV2, the J gene TRBJ1-1, with 7 bases fitting TRBD1. The CDR3 covers 17 residues. The germline V gene has CDR1 SNHLY and CDR2 FYNNEI. Trimming took 6 bases from V and 6 from J; bases not matched to a gene: 19. The CDR3 protein is CASRTGVAGRGNSEAFF. CDR3 coding DNA: TGTGCCAGCAGGACGGGGGTGGCGGGCAGGGGGAATTCTGAAGCTTTCTTT.

The chain joins TRBV11-1 to TRBJ1-6; D is undetermined. Germline V gene sequence: CDR1 SGHAT, CDR2 FQDESV (reference sequence). V shed 2 bases and J shed 7 bases, with 9 bases lying between them. The CDR3 extends over 14 amino acids. The CDR3 DNA reads as TGTGCCAGCAGCTTAAGTGGCATAAATTCACCCCTCCACTTT. Protein: CASSLSGINSPLHF.

This clone was recorded only once. The V call is TRBV2, the J call TRBJ1-2; D may be TRBD1 (5 bases). The V end was cut by 6 bases, the J end by 7 bases, with 12 bases between. The CDR3 is 12 residues long. Germline lookup yields CDR1 SNHLY and CDR2 FYNNEI. The CDR3 nucleotides are TGTGCCAGCAGCCCAACGGGGGTTGGCTACACCTTC. Amino acids: CASSPTGVGYTF.

This sequence joins TRBV2 and TRBJ1-4; D is perhaps TRBD1 (6 bases). CDR3 length: 17 residues. Trimming took 6 bases from V and 4 from J, leaving 21 bases between them. The germline V gene encodes CDR1 SNHLY and CDR2 FYNNEI. DNA for the CDR3: TGTGCCAGCAGCATCTTGGGCGTGGGGGCCTTTAATGAAAAACTGTTTTTT. Amino acid sequence: CASSILGVGAFNEKLFF.

The V gene is TRBV11-2, the J gene TRBJ2-7; tentative D call: TRBD2 (5 bases). The CDR3 has 14 residues. Germline CDR1 SGHAT, CDR2 FQNNGV. Trimming stripped 1 base from V and 10 bases from J, with 17 bases between. The CDR3 region is CASSLGGPVREQYF. DNA for the CDR3: TGTGCCAGCAGCTTAGGAGGGCCCGTACGAGAACAGTACTTC.

The V gene is TRBV5-4, the J gene TRBJ2-2; 7 positions agree with TRBD1. Germline CDR1 SGHNT, CDR2 YYREEE (reference sequence). V shed 5 bases and J 2 bases; nucleotides not matched to a gene: 9. The CDR3 has 16 residues. The chain's CDR3 is CASSSAGTANTGELFF. CDR3 sequence (DNA): TGTGCCAGCAGTTCGGCCGGGACAGCAAACACCGGGGAGCTGTTTTTT.

In this sample, this clone turned up once. The chain has TRBV28 and TRBJ1-2; 8 bases fit TRBD1. Losses at the gene ends were 4 bases for V and 7 bases for J; bases not matched to a gene: 5. Germline V CDR1 and CDR2: MDHEN, SYDVKM. The CDR3 sequence is 13 residues long. The CDR3 is CASSWQGAGGYTF. Here the CDR3 DNA reads TGTGCCAGCAGTTGGCAGGGGGCAGGTGGCTACACCTTC.

This chain joins TRBV13 and TRBJ2-1; TRBD2 is a possible D gene (5 bases). CDR1 and CDR2 from the germline V gene are PRHDT and FYEKMQ (reference sequence). Trimming removed 0 bases from V and 9 bases from J, with 15 bases in between. CDR3 size: 15 residues. The CDR3 region has the DNA TGTGCCAGCAGCTTAGGCAGGTGGACTCCAGGTGAGCAGTTCTTC. The encoded protein is CASSLGRWTPGEQFF.

This chain connects TRBV18 to TRBJ1-5, with D unresolved. Germline CDR1 is KGHSH and CDR2 is LQKENI. This CDR3 is 15 amino acids long. The V end was cut by 6 bases, the J end by 1 base, with 13 bases between. CDR3 residues: CASSLNSGSNQPQHF. DNA for the CDR3: TGTGCCAGCTCCCTAAATTCGGGAAGCAATCAGCCCCAGCATTTT.

V and J are TRBV6-6 and TRBJ1-5, with 7 positions matching TRBD1. Unmatched junction bases numbered 4, after V lost 2 bases and J lost 3 bases. This CDR3 has 15 residues. Germline V gives CDR1 MNHNY, CDR2 SVGAGI (reference sequence). The CDR3 region has the DNA TGTGCCAGCAGTTACCCCGGGACAGACAATCAGCCCCAGCATTTT. Translation: CASSYPGTDNQPQHF.

The chain links TRBV6-1 to TRBJ1-1, with D perhaps TRBD1 (5 bases). Trimming stripped 9 bases from V and 7 bases from J, with 24 bases between. In germline, CDR1 is MNHNS, CDR2 SASEGT. This CDR3 comprises 15 residues. CDR3 sequence: CASMRQTQGLDEAFF. CDR3 coding DNA: TGTGCCAGTATGAGACAGACGCAGGGTTTGGATGAAGCTTTCTTT.

This clone was counted only a few times. The rearrangement joins TRBV27 to TRBJ2-7, with D possibly being TRBD1 (5 bases). The germline V gene has CDR1 MNHEY and CDR2 SMNVEV (reference sequence). The CDR3 extends over 12 amino acids. V shed 6 bases and J shed 2 bases, with 8 bases lying between them. The CDR3 protein is CASRQETYEQYF. Here the CDR3 DNA reads TGTGCCAGCAGACAGGAGACCTACGAGCAGTACTTC.

The V gene is TRBV13, the J gene TRBJ2-2; D perhaps matches TRBD2 (5 bases). There are 15 residues in the CDR3. From germline, CDR1 is PRHDT and CDR2 FYEKMQ (reference sequence). Trimming stripped 7 bases from V and 1 base from J, with 13 bases between. The CDR3 DNA reads TGTGCCAGCACCCTCCGGGATGGGAACACCGGGGAGCTGTTTTTT. Its protein product is CASTLRDGNTGELFF.